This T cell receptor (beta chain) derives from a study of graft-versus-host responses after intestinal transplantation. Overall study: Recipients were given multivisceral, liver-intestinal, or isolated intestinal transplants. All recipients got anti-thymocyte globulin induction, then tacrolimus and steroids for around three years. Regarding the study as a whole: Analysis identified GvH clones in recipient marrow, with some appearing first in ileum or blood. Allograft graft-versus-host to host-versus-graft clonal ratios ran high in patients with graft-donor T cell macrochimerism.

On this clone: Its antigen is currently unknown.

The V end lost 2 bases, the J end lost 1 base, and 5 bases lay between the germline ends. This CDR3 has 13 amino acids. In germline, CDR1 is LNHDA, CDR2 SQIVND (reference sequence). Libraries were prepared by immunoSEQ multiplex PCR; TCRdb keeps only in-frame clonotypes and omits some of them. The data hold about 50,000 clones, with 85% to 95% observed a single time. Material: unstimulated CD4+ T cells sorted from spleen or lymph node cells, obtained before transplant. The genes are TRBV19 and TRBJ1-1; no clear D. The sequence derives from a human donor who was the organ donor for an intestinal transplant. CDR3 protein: CASSITGNTEAFF. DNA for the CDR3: TGTGCCAGTAGTATAACCGGGAACACTGAAGCTTTCTTT.